This is a list of T cell receptor beta chains from one sample in a study of response to subunit inactivated influenza vaccine. Each CDR3 protein is one row after TCRdb ran MiXCR on the RT-PCR reads. The profile shows 550,000 to 600,000 distinct CDR3 sequences, over 9.5% of them singletons. The source was PBMCs from blood, collected on the day of vaccination. The receptors were sampled from a man aged 50-59 years who received an inactivated influenza vaccine. The conserved cysteine and the conserved F or W are not part of the CDR3 here.

TRBV9,ASSAGQVQETQY
TRBV5-1,ASSGGGTYVGNEQF
TRBV4-2,ASSQGTTNTDTQY
TRBV27,ASSLWTGGTYNEQF
TRBV2,ASRMGGLTSGNTIY
TRBV12-3/TRBV12-4,ASSLRDRGRTGELF
TRBV7-2,ASSLVAGELGNEQF
TRBV20-1,RPTTGVGGYT
TRBV4-1,ASSLTTGDEQY
TRBV12-3/TRBV12-4,ASSLRPETQY
TRBV4-3,ASSLSPNLGANVLT
TRBV3-1,ASSQVKDTQY
TRBV5-5,ASSLSRGASYNEQF
TRBV12-3/TRBV12-4,ASSPRAVYGYT
TRBV29-1,SGKQAGGDTQY
TRBV5-1,ASSLGTSGRAYNEQF
TRBV4-1,ASSQVSTGQNTEAF
TRBV6-2/TRBV6-3,ASSLLSIAPTDTQY
TRBV5-1,ASSQRGSGSYLPETQY
TRBV7-2,ASSLSGWTQNTGELF
TRBV11-2,ASSPNTSGYEQY
TRBV7-2,ASSLASRDNEQF
TRBV14,ASSSLSRAGSYEQY
TRBV9,ASSAQDNLETQY
TRBV19,ASSTGQAPGELF
TRBV28,ASSPLTLRETQY
TRBV5-1,ASSGTSGPYNEQF
TRBV20-1,SANEGGAGNTEAF
TRBV15,ATHGGGYQETQY
TRBV29-1,SVTWGANSPLH
TRBV5-1,ASSTLTGADTQY
TRBV6-1,ASRISGGGYNEQF
TRBV7-2,ASSLDPGGLNGYT
TRBV7-9,ASSLGQGDEKLF
TRBV2,ASRGQEKLF
TRBV20-1,SAKTGQGPKGASTDTQY
TRBV6-2/TRBV6-3,ASSYYPLAEQYLGAYEQY
TRBV6-2/TRBV6-3,ASSYFPGRSFYGYT
TRBV29-1,SAILVAKNIQY
TRBV20-1,SAKRSYGAYEQY
TRBV3-1,ASSQDLPGQGAWDEQF
TRBV12-3/TRBV12-4,ASSLWQGIDHGYT
TRBV10-3,AISRQGISGNTIY
TRBV29-1,SVEGPGFSYNEQF
TRBV13,ASSLVQGTPTDEQF
TRBV9,ASSPDFGGGYEQY
TRBV6-1,ASSEAPAGGNTIY
TRBV2,ASNRLAEEDTQY
TRBV7-2,ASSTRLNTGELF
TRBV4-2,ASSLDRYSYEQY